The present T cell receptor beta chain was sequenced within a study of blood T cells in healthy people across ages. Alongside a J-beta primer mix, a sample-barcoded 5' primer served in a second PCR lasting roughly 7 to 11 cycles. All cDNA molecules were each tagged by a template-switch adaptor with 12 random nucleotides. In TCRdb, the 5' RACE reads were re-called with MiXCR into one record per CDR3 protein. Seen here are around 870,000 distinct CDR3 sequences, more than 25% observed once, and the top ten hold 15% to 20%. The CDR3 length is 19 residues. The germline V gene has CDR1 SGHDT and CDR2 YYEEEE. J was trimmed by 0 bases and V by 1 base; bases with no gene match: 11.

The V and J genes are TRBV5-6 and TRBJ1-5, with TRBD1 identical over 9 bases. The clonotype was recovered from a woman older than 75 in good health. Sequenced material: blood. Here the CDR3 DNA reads TGTGCCAGCAGCTTGTTTAAGGGGGACAGGGATTATAGCAATCAGCCCCAGCATTTT. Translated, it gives CASSLFKGDRDYSNQPQHF.